This T cell receptor (beta chain) was sequenced in a study of blood T cell repertoires in COVID-19. This table comes from immunoSEQ multiplex PCR, and its TCRdb copy is limited to in-frame clones, with some not included. The table records over 130,000 clones, about 80% of them present only once. Ages ranged from about 18 to 89 years, with residence in about two dozen US areas. All recovered Cohort 3 donors got two negative PCRs, got clearance, or saw symptom resolution. The CDR3 consists of 14 residues. The ends lost 1 base at V and 6 bases at J; junction bases unmatched: 4. The germline V gene has CDR1 LGHNT and CDR2 FRNRAP.

The sequencing sample was made of PBMCs or T cells enriched from blood (not recorded which). The TCR sequence derives from a woman between 45 and 65 years old who had recovered from COVID-19. The V gene is TRBV12-5, the J gene TRBJ1-1; 8 positions agree with TRBD1. CDR3 DNA sequence: TGTGCTAGTGGTTTGGGAGGACAGGGCGCTGAAGCTTTCTTT. This encodes CASGLGGQGAEAFF.